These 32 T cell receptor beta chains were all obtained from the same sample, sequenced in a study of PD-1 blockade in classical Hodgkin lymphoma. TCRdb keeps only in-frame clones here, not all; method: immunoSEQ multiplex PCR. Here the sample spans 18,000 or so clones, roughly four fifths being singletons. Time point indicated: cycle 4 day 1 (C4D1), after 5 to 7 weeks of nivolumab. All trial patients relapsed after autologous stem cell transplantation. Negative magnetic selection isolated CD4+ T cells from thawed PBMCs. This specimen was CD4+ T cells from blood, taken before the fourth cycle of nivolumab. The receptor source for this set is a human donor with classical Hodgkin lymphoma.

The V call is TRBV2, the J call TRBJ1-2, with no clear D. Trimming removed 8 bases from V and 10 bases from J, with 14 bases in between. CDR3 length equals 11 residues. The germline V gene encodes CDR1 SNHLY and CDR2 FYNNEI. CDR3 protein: CASCSPGFYTF. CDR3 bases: TGTGCCAGCTGCAGCCCAGGCTTCTACACCTTC.

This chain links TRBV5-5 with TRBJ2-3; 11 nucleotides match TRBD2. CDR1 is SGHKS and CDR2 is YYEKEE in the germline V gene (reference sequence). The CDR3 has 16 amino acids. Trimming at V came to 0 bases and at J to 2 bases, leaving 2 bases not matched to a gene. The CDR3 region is CASSLGLAGLTDTQYF. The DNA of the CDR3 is TGTGCCAGCAGCTTGGGACTAGCGGGGCTCACAGATACGCAGTATTTT. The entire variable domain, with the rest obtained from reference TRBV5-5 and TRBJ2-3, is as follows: DAGVTQSPTHLIKTRGQQVTLRCSPISGHKSVSWYQQVLGQGPQFIFQYYEKEERGRGNFPDRFSARQFPNYSSELNVNALLLGDSALYLCASSLGLAGLTDTQYFGPGTRLTVL.

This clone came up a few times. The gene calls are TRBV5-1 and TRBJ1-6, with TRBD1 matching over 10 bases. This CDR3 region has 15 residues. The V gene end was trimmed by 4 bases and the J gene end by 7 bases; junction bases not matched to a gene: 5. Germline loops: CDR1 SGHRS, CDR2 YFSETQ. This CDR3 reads CASSTTGGRNSPLHF. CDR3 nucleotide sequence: TGCGCCAGCAGCACGACAGGGGGCCGGAATTCACCCCTCCACTTT.

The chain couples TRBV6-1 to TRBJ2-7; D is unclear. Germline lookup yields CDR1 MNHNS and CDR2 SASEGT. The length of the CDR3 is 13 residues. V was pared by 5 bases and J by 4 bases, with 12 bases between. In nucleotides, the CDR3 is TGTGCCAGCAGTCTCCAGGCGATTTACGAGCAGTACGTC. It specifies CASSLQAIYEQYV.

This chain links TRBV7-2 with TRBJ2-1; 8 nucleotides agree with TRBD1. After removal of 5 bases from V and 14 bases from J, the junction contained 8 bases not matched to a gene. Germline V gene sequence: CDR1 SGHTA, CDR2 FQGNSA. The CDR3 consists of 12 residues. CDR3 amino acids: CASSPKRDRKFF. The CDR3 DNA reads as TGTGCCAGCAGCCCGAAACGGGACAGGAAGTTCTTC.

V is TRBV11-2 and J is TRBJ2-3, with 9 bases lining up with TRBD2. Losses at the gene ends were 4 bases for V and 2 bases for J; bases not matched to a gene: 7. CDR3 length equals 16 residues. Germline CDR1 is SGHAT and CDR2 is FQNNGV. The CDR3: CASSSWRGGPTDTQYF. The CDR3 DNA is TGTGCCAGCAGCTCGTGGCGGGGGGGGCCCACAGATACGCAGTATTTT.

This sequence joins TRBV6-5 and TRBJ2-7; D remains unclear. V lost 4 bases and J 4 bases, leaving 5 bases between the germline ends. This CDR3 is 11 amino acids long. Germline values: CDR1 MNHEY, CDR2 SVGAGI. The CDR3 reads CASSSKYEQYV. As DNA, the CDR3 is TGTGCCAGCAGTTCGAAATACGAGCAGTACGTC.

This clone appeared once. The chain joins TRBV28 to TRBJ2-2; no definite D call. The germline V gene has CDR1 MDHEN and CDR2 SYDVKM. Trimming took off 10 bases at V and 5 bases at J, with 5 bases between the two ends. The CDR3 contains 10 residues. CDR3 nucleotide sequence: TGTGCCACCTCTACCGGGGAGCTGTTTTTT. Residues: CATSTGELFF.

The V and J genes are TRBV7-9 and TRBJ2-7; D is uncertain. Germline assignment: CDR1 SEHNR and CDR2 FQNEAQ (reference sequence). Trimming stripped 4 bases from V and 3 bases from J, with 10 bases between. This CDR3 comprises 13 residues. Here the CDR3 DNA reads TGTGCCAGCAGCTCCGAGGCCCTCTACGAGCAGTACTTC. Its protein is CASSSEALYEQYF.

This chain's CDR3 is CASSSSLGGLGSGANVLTF. In DNA, the CDR3 is TGTGCCAGCAGCTCAAGCCTAGGGGGTCTGGGCTCTGGGGCCAACGTCCTGACTTTC. The gene calls are TRBV7-8 and TRBJ2-6; the D gene is possibly TRBD1 (6 bases). The CDR3 loop spans 19 amino acids. Trimming stripped 4 bases from V and 0 bases from J, with 19 bases between. From germline, CDR1 is SGHVS and CDR2 FQNEAQ. The full variable domain, with the rest looked up from reference TRBV7-8 and TRBJ2-6, is GAGVSQSPRYKVAKRGQDVALRCDPISGHVSLFWYQQALGQGPEFLTYFQNEAQLDKSGLPSDRFFAERPEGSVSTLKIQRTQQEDSAVYLCASSSSLGGLGSGANVLTFGAGSRLTVL.

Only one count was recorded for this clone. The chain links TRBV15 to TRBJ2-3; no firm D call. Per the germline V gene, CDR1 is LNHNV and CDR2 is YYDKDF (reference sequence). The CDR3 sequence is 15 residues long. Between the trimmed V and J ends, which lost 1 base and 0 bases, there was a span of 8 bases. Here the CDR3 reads CATSRVGSSTDTQYF. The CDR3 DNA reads TGTGCCACCAGCAGAGTGGGCTCTAGCACAGATACGCAGTATTTT.

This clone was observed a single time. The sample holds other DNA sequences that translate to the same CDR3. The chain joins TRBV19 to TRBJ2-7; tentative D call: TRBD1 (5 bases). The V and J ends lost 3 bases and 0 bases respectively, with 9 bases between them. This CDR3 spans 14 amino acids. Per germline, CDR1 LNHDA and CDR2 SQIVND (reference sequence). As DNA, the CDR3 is TGTGCCAGTAGTATTTCAGACAGCTCCTACGAGCAGTACTTC. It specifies CASSISDSSYEQYF. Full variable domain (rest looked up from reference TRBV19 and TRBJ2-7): DGGITQSPKYLFRKEGQNVTLSCEQNLNHDAMYWYRQDPGQGLRLIYYSQIVNDFQKGDIAEGYSVSREKKESFPLTVTSAQKNPTAFYLCASSISDSSYEQYFGPGTRLTVT.

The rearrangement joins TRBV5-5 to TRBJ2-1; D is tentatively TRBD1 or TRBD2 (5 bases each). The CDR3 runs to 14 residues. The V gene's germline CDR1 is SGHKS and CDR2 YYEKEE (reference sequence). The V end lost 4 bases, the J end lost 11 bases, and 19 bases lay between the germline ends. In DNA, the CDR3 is TGTGCCAGCAGCCGGATACTGGACCGGGACCAGCAGTTCTTC. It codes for CASSRILDRDQQFF.

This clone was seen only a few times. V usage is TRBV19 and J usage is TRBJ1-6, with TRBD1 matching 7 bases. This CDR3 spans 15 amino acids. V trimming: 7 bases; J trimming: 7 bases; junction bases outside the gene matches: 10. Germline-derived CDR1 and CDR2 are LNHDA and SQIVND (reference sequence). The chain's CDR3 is CASTPVTGTNSPLHF. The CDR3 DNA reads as TGTGCCAGTACTCCCGTGACAGGGACCAATTCACCCCTCCACTTT.

The CDR3 is CASSETTDSNYGYTF. The CDR3 DNA reads as TGTGCCAGCAGCGAGACTACGGACAGTAACTATGGCTACACCTTC. V is TRBV2 and J is TRBJ1-2; TRBD1 might be the D (6 bases). CDR1 and CDR2 (germline): SNHLY, FYNNEI. V was cut by 6 bases and J by 1 base, with 15 bases left in between. This CDR3 is built from 15 residues.

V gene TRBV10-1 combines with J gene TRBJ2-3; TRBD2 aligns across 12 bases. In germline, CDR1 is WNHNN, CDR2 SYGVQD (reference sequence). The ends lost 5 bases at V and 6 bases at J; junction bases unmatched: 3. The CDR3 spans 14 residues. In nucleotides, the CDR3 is TGCGCCAGCAGTCTAGCGGGAGGGCCGGATACGCAGTATTTT. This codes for CASSLAGGPDTQYF.

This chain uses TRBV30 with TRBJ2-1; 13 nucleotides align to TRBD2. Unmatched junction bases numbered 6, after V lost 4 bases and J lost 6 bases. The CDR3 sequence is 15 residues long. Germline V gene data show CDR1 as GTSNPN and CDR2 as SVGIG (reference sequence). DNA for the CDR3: TGTGCCTGGAATAAGGGACTAGCGGGGCGCAATGAGCAGTTCTTC. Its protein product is CAWNKGLAGRNEQFF.

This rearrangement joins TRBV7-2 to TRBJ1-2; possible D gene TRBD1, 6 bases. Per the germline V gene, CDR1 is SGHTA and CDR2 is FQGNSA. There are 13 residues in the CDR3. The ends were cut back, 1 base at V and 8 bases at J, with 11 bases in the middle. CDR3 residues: CASSLGRGEGYTF. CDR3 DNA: TGTGCCAGCAGCTTAGGCAGGGGTGAGGGCTACACCTTC.

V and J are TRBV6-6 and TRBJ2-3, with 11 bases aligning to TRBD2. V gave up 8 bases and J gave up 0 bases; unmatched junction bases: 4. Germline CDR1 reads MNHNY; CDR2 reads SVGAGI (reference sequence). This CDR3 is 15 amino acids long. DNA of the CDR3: TGTGCCAGCTTGTCTAGCGGGAGGAGCACAGATACGCAGTATTTT. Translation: CASLSSGRSTDTQYF.

CDR3 region: CASSIAGEYQETQYF. Written as DNA, the CDR3 is TGTGCCAGCAGCATAGCGGGCGAATACCAAGAGACCCAGTACTTC. The gene calls are TRBV21-1 and TRBJ2-5; the table's D call, TRBD1, has no DNA check behind it. TRBV21-1 constitutes a pseudogene. There are 15 residues in the CDR3.

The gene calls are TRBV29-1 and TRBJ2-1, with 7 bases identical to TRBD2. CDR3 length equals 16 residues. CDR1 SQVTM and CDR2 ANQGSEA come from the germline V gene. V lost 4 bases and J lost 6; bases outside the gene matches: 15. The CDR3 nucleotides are TGCAGCGTTGGATATATAAAGGCAGGGAGGGGCAATGAGCAGTTCTTC. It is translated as CSVGYIKAGRGNEQFF.

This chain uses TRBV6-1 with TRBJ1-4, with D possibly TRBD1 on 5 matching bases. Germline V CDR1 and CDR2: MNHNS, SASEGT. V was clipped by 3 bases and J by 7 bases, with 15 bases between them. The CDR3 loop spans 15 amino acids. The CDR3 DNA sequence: TGTGCCAGCAGTGACCCCCCGGGGGGGAGTGAAAAACTGTTTTTT. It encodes CASSDPPGGSEKLFF.

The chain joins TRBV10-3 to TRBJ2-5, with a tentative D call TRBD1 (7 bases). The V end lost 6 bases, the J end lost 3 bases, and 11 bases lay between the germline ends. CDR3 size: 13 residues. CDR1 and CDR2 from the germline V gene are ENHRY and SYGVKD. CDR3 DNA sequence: TGTGCCATCAGGGAGGGGGCAGAAGAGACCCAGTACTTC. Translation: CAIREGAEETQYF.

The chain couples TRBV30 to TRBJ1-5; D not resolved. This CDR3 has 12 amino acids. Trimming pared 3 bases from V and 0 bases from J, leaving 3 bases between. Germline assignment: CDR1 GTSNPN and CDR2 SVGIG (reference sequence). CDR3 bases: TGTGCCTGGAGCCATAGCAATCAGCCCCAGCATTTT. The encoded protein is CAWSHSNQPQHF.

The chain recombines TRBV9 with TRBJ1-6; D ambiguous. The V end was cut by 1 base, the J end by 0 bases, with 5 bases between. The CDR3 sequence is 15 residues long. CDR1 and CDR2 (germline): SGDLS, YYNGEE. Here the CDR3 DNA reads TGTGCCAGCAGCGTATCGGGCTCCTATAATTCACCCCTCCACTTT. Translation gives CASSVSGSYNSPLHF.

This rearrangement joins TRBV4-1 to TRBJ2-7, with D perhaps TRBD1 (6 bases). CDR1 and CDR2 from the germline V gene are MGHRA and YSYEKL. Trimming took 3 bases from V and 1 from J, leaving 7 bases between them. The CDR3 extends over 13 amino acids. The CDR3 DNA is TGCGCCAGCAGCCAGGACAGTTCCTACGAGCAGTACTTC. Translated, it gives CASSQDSSYEQYF.

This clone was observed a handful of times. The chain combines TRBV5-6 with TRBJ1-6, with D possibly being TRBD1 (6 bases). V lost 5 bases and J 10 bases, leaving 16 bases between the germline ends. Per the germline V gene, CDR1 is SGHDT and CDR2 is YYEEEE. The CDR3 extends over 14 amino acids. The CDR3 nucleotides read TGTGCCAGCAGTCTGGGACAAGGAGCCTCACCCCTCCACTTT. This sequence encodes CASSLGQGASPLHF. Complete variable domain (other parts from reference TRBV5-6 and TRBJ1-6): DAGVTQSPTHLIKTRGQQVTLRCSPKSGHDTVSWYQQALGQGPQFIFQYYEEEERQRGNFPDRFSGHQFPNYSSELNVNALLLGDSALYLCASSLGQGASPLHFGNGTRLTVT.

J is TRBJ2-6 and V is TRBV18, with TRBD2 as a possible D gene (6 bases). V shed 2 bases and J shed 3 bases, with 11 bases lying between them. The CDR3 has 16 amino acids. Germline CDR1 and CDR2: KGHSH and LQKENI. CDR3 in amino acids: CASSPGSGFGANVLTF. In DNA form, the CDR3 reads TGTGCCAGCTCACCAGGGAGCGGGTTTGGGGCCAACGTCCTGACTTTC.

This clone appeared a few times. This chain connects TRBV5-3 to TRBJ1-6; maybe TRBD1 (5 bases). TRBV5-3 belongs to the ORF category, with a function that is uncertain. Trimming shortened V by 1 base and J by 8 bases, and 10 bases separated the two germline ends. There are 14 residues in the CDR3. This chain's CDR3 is CARSLLQGYSPLHF. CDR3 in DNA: TGTGCCAGAAGCTTGCTCCAGGGATATTCACCCCTCCACTTT.

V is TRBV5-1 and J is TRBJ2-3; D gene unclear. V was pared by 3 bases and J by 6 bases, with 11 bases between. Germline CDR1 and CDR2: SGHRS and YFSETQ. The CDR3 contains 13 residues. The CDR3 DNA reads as TGCGCCAGCAGCTCGGACCCAGCGGATACGCAGTATTTT. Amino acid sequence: CASSSDPADTQYF.

The CDR3 DNA sequence: TGTGCCAGCAGTCAGATGCTCGAGCAGTTCTTC. Protein: CASSQMLEQFF. The rearrangement joins TRBV7-9 to TRBJ2-1; D unresolved. V dropped 6 bases and J dropped 10 bases, with 10 bases sitting between them. The germline CDR1 and CDR2 sequences are SEHNR and FQNEAQ (reference sequence). The CDR3 has 11 residues.

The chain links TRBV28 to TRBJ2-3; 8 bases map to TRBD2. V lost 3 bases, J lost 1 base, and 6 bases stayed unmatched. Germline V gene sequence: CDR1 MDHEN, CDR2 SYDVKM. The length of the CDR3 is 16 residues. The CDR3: CASSLGVRGGTDTQYF. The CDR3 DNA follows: TGTGCCAGCAGTTTGGGTGTGCGGGGGGGCACAGATACGCAGTATTTT.